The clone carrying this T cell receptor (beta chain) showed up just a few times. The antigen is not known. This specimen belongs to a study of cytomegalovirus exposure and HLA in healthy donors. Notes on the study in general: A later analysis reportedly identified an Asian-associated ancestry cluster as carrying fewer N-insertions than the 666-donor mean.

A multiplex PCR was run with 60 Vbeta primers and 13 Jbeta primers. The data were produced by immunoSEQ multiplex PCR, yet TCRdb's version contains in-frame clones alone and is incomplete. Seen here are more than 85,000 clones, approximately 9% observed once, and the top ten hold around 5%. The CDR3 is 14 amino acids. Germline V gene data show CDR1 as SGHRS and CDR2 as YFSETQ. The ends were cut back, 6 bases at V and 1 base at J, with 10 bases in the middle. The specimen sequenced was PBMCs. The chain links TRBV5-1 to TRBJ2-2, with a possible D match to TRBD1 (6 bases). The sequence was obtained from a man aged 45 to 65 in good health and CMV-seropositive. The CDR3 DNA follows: TGCGCCAGCACCAGGGGACAGAACACCGGGGAGCTGTTTTTT. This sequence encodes CASTRGQNTGELFF.